The next 19 T cell receptor beta chains were all read from a single sample in a study of CD8+CD57+ T cells in acquired aplastic anemia. Sequencing was done on patients that had shown CD8+CD57+ cell expansion by flow cytometry. CDR3 and TCR beta VDJ profiling relied on genomic DNA as the template. TCRdb fed the reads into MiXCR, producing one record per CDR3 protein. The data show roughly 80,000 distinct CDR3 sequences, under 80% seen once. The sample comprised sorted CD4+, CD8+, or CD8+CD57+ T cells (not recorded which) from PBMCs. Receptors originate from a human donor with aplastic anemia.

The gene calls are TRBV24-1 and TRBJ2-2; no firm D call. The V gene lost 2 bases and the J gene lost 3 bases, with 12 bases spanning the gap. The CDR3 is made up of 16 amino acids. Looked up from germline, CDR1 is KGHDR and CDR2 is SFDVKD. CDR3 bases: TGTGCCACCAGTGATTCGCGGCCCCCGGACACCGGGGAGCTGTTTTTT. Its translation: CATSDSRPPDTGELFF.

On this clonotype: Germline and junction disagree at one end, which may indicate a read error. V usage is TRBV20-1 and J usage is TRBJ2-1; 10 bases match TRBD2. Germline assignment: CDR1 DFQATT and CDR2 SNEGSKA (reference sequence). This CDR3 has 18 residues. The CDR3 sequence: CSAREGVFGLAVNNKQFF. As DNA, the CDR3 is TGCAGTGCTAGAGAGGGCGTCTTCGGACTAGCGGTAAACAATAAGCAGTTCTTC.

The DNA for the CDR3 is TGTGCCAGCAGTTTCCACCGGGGGAACACTGAAGCTTTCTTT. It is translated as CASSFHRGNTEAFF. V is TRBV27 and J is TRBJ1-1, with no clear D. The germline V gene has CDR1 MNHEY and CDR2 SMNVEV (reference sequence). The CDR3 contains 14 residues. The V gene lost 3 bases and the J gene lost 1 base, with 9 bases spanning the gap.

The gene calls are TRBV7-2 and TRBJ1-5; D gene unclear. CDR1 is SGHTA, CDR2 FQGNSA, per germline. The CDR3 is 13 amino acids. V was cut by 3 bases and J by 5 bases, with 8 bases left in between. The chain's CDR3 is CASSFDGYQPQHF. DNA for the CDR3: TGTGCCAGCAGCTTCGACGGGTATCAGCCCCAGCATTTT. Drawing the rest from reference TRBV7-2 and TRBJ1-5, the complete variable domain is GAGVSQSPSNKVTEKGKDVELRCDPISGHTALYWYRQSLGQGLEFLIYFQGNSAPDKSGLPSDRFSAERTGGSVSTLTIQRTQQEDSAVYLCASSFDGYQPQHFGDGTRLSIL.

This clonotype was seen ten or more times. This chain uses TRBV7-6 with TRBJ2-3; D is ambiguous. CDR1 and CDR2 from the germline V gene are SGHVS and FNYEAQ. CDR3 size: 17 residues. V was clipped by 5 bases and J by 1 base, with 19 bases between them. CDR3 DNA: TGTGCCAGCAGCCCGTCCCCGGCAGATCGAGGCACAGATACGCAGTATTTT. Protein: CASSPSPADRGTDTQYF.

The chain couples TRBV11-1 to TRBJ1-4, with 8 bases aligning to TRBD1. Germline V gives CDR1 SGHAT, CDR2 FQDESV (reference sequence). The CDR3 consists of 16 residues. With 2 bases clipped from V and 7 bases from J, the junction kept 9 bases outside the gene matches. This CDR3 reads CASSLTTQGGGEKLFF. The CDR3 DNA reads TGTGCCAGCAGCTTAACCACACAGGGGGGAGGTGAAAAACTGTTTTTT. Looking up the rest from reference TRBV11-1 and TRBJ1-4 gives the full variable domain: EAEVAQSPRYKITEKSQAVAFWCDPISGHATLYWYRQILGQGPELLVQFQDESVVDDSQLPKDRFSAERLKGVDSTLKIQPAELGDSAMYLCASSLTTQGGGEKLFFGSGTQLSVL.

This clonotype has more than one count but fewer than ten. This chain joins TRBV15 and TRBJ2-5; D is unresolved. There are 15 residues in the CDR3. V lost 0 bases, J lost 1 base, and 9 bases lay in between. Germline V gives CDR1 LNHNV, CDR2 YYDKDF (reference sequence). The CDR3 sequence: CATSRDGRSQETQYF. CDR3 DNA sequence: TGTGCCACCAGCAGAGATGGAAGGAGCCAAGAGACCCAGTACTTC.

The chain employs TRBV24-1 and TRBJ2-3; 9 positions match TRBD2. The trim removed 6 bases at V and 8 bases at J, leaving 8 bases unmatched. CDR1 is KGHDR, CDR2 SFDVKD, per germline. CDR3 size: 14 residues. The CDR3 bases are TGTGCCACCAGTCCAGAAGCGGGAGGCTTTACGCAGTATTTT. Its translation is CATSPEAGGFTQYF.

This chain uses TRBV25-1 with TRBJ2-7; 8 nucleotides line up with TRBD2. V dropped 2 bases and J dropped 5; count of bases not matched to a gene: 11. CDR1 and CDR2 from the germline V gene are MGHDK and SYGVNS. CDR3 length: 16 residues. This CDR3 is CASSEPIAGLRNEQYF. The CDR3 DNA follows: TGTGCCAGCAGTGAACCCATAGCGGGATTGAGAAACGAGCAGTACTTC.

The chain carries TRBV19 and TRBJ1-5, with D possibly matching TRBD1 (6 bases). CDR1 is LNHDA and CDR2 is SQIVND in the germline V gene (reference sequence). The V and J ends lost 9 bases and 1 base respectively, with 13 bases between them. CDR3 length equals 14 residues. This CDR3 reads CASSTGISNQPQHF. CDR3 DNA sequence: TGTGCCAGCTCTACAGGGATAAGCAATCAGCCCCAGCATTTT.

DNA of the CDR3: TGTGCCAGCAGCTATGACAATAGCAATCAGCCCCAGCATTTT. Encoded protein: CASSYDNSNQPQHF. V is TRBV5-8 and J is TRBJ1-5; D is unclear. The germline CDR1 and CDR2 sequences are SGHTS and YDEGEE. V was trimmed by 3 bases and J by 0 bases, leaving 7 bases between them. The CDR3 has 14 amino acids.

J is TRBJ2-7 and V is TRBV7-2; D could derive from TRBD1 or TRBD2 (7 bases each). The CDR3 has 13 amino acids. Germline CDR1 SGHTA, CDR2 FQGNSA. The germline V and J ends were trimmed by 5 bases and 6 bases, with 14 bases remaining between them. The CDR3, as DNA: TGTGCCAGCAGCATGTTCAGGGGGGGCGAGCAGTACTTC. Protein: CASSMFRGGEQYF.

The chain is built from TRBV20-1 and TRBJ1-5, with D perhaps matching TRBD1 (5 bases). The germline V and J ends were trimmed by 3 bases and 0 bases, with 9 bases remaining between them. The V gene's germline CDR1 is DFQATT and CDR2 SNEGSKA (reference sequence). This CDR3 has 14 amino acids. The CDR3 DNA reads TGCAGTGCTAGCACGGGGGATAGCAATCAGCCCCAGCATTTT. Its translation: CSASTGDSNQPQHF.

The chain combines TRBV20-1 with TRBJ2-1, with unresolved D. This CDR3 region has 15 residues. Trimming left V 0 bases short and J 3 bases short, with 12 bases between. The germline gives CDR1 DFQATT, CDR2 SNEGSKA (reference sequence). The chain's CDR3 is CSARDLAEDYNEQFF. CDR3 DNA sequence: TGCAGTGCTAGAGATCTTGCGGAAGACTACAATGAGCAGTTCTTC.

This clonotype was seen only once. The gene calls are TRBV7-9 and TRBJ2-5, with no clear D. Per germline, CDR1 SEHNR and CDR2 FQNEAQ (reference sequence). The CDR3 has 11 residues. V was shortened by 8 bases and J by 5 bases, with 9 bases between the two germline ends. The CDR3 nucleotides are TGTGCCAGCGGACGGCTGGAGACCCAGTACTTC. Protein sequence: CASGRLETQYF.

This clonotype was recorded at least ten times. The chain joins TRBV19 to TRBJ1-4; D is undetermined. The length of the CDR3 is 15 residues. The V gene lost 4 bases and the J gene lost 2 bases, with 11 bases spanning the gap. CDR1 LNHDA and CDR2 SQIVND come from the germline V gene (reference sequence). The CDR3 sequence is CASSSERATNEKLFF. For the CDR3, the DNA is TGTGCCAGTAGTAGCGAGAGGGCGACTAATGAAAAACTGTTTTTT.

The V call is TRBV4-3, the J call TRBJ2-5, with D perhaps TRBD2 (5 bases). The V end lost 1 base, the J end lost 3 bases, and 15 bases lay between the germline ends. Germline CDR1 and CDR2: LGHNA and YSLEER. There are 16 residues in the CDR3. DNA of the CDR3: TGCGCCAGCAGCCAAGGGGTGGGAGCGAGTAAAGAGACCCAGTACTTC. Its translation: CASSQGVGASKETQYF.

This chain links TRBV2 with TRBJ1-1; no clear D. The CDR3 extends over 14 amino acids. The V end lost 4 bases, the J end lost 3 bases, and 12 bases lay between the germline ends. Germline V gene lookup returns CDR1 SNHLY and CDR2 FYNNEI. CDR3 amino acids: CASSARHLDTEAFF. CDR3 nucleotide sequence: TGTGCCAGCAGTGCGAGACATTTGGACACTGAAGCTTTCTTT.

This sequence joins TRBV15 and TRBJ2-6; maybe TRBD1 (6 bases). The CDR3 is 18 residues long. CDR1 is LNHNV and CDR2 is YYDKDF in the germline V gene (reference sequence). V was pared by 3 bases and J by 0 bases, with 15 bases between. CDR3 in amino acids: CATSRGQGKSSGANVLTF. Here the CDR3 DNA reads TGTGCCACCAGCAGGGGGCAGGGGAAAAGCTCTGGGGCCAACGTCCTGACTTTC.